Below, one TCR beta chain is given with its context. Which antigen it targets is not known. Base qualities are not recorded, but no much larger clone differs from it by a single base. This sample was included in a study of blood T cell repertoires in COVID-19 (dated by TCRdb to 2020 to 2021). Background for the entire study: Samples from collaborators originated in the United States, Italy and Spain and spanned both the acute and convalescent phases of COVID-19. The material from the prospective study consisted of cDNA or gDNA derived from T cells, B-cell-depleted T cells, or PBMCs. Deeply sampled blood TCRbeta repertoires from subjects exposed to, actively infected with, or recovered from COVID-19 were included in the dataset. The repertoires were made available in a free public database intended to serve as a resource for research on the immune response to SARS-CoV-2. The samples were drawn from two sources: the first 160 participants of the ongoing ImmuneRACE study, and 950 to 1,500 subjects contributed by 6 global collaborators. Sample metadata almost always included a de-identified subject ID, COVID-19 status, age in years and sex. HLA class I and class II types, where available, came from metadata supplied by the sample provider rather than from assay-based typing. Findings and caveats that apply to the study as a whole: The quantity of clinical and demographic metadata differed by source and by participant and was supplied without curation.

The immunoSEQ Assay, a bias-controlled multiplex PCR, was used to amplify TCRbeta CDR3 regions from genomic DNA. On the study's bioinformatics: The number of nucleated cells in each sample was estimated by amplification of reference gene primers within the assay. Sequence reads were collapsed and filtered to measure the absolute abundance of every unique TCRbeta CDR3 rearrangement. For each sample, productive Simpson clonality was calculated by taking the square root of Simpson's diversity index across productive rearrangements. The table comes from immuneACCESS by way of TCRdb, which keeps in-frame sequences with V and J called. Part of the clones is missing from these tables; in studies checked, under half for an unresolved V gene and the rest for unknown reasons. Clone size and the V and J calls come from that table; the DNA yielded D and trimming. For this sample the table gives more than 85,000 clones, of which about four fifths were detected only once. The ten most abundant clones make up more than 15% of the sample.

Each collaborating institution followed its own protocols to collect whole blood in K2EDTA tubes. For TCRbeta analysis, collaborators shipped samples in one of three forms: frozen whole blood, isolated PBMCs, or DNA extracted from either of those sample types. The cysteine opens and the phenylalanine closes a CDR3 of 11 amino acids. Only CDR3 DNA is held: 33 bases, read in frame from base 1. The V end loses 6 bases and the J end loses 3 bases, and a stretch of 8 bases separates them. For CDR1 and CDR2, the germline V gene (reference sequence) lists DFQATT and SNEGSKA. The chain was built from TRBV20-1 and TRBJ1-1, with TRBD1 as a weak D call on 5 bases. The sequencing input was peripheral blood. This clonotype was obtained from a woman in her fifties or sixties with acute or convalescent COVID-19. The CDR3 has the sequence CSADRDTEAFF. The DNA sequence is TGCAGTGCCGACAGAGACACTGAAGCTTTCTTT.